This TCR beta chain was sequenced in a study of T cell repertoires in cytomegalovirus infection. Study-wide context: A matching HLA type, together with CMV infection, was signaled by public TCR beta signatures. Study outcomes and limitations: In two of eight donors, the top clonotype was HLA-C-restricted CMV-specific. The cumulative frequency of public TCR beta families identified carriers of CMV plus the relevant HLA.

As to this clonotype: No antigen is known for it.

Each CDR3 protein is one row after TCRdb ran MiXCR on the reads. The sample has around 530,000 distinct CDR3 sequences, approximately 26% seen once; the top ten hold approximately 13%. The V end lost 6 bases, the J end lost 6 bases, and 12 bases lay between the germline ends. The CDR3 has 13 residues. Germline V gives CDR1 MNHNY, CDR2 SVGAGI (reference sequence). This TCR was sampled from a human donor in good health (CMV status not recorded). Some clones in this sample may be carry-over from other donors' samples. V is TRBV6-6 and J is TRBJ1-5, with unresolved D. Sequenced material: PBMCs. CDR3 in amino acids: CASREDGIQPQHF. The CDR3 DNA reads as TGTGCCAGCAGAGAGGACGGAATTCAGCCCCAGCATTTT.